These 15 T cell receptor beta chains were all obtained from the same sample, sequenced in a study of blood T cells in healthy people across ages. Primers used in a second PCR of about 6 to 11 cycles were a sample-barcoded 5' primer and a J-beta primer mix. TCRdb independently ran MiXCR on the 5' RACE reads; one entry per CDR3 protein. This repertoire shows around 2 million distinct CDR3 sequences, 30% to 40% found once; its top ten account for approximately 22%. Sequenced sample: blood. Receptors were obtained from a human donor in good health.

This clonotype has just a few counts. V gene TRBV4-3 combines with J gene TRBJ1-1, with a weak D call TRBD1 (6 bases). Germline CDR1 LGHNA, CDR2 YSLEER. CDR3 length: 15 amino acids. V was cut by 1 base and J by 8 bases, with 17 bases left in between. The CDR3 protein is CASSQVFRGAPEAFF. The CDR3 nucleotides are TGCGCCAGCAGCCAAGTTTTTCGGGGGGCCCCAGAAGCTTTCTTT.

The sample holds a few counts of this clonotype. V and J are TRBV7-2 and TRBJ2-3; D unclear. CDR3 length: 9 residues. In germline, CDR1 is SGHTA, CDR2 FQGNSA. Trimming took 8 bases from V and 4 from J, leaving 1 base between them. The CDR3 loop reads CASSDTQYF. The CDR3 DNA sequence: TGTGCCAGCTCAGATACGCAGTATTTT.

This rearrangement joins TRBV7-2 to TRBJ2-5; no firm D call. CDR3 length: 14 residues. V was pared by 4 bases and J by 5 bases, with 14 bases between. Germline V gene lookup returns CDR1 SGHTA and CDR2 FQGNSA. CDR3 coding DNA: TGTGCCAGCAGCTGGGGTGGGGTTGGGGAGACCCAGTACTTC. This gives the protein CASSWGGVGETQYF. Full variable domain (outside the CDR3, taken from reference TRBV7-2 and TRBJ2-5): GAGVSQSPSNKVTEKGKDVELRCDPISGHTALYWYRQSLGQGLEFLIYFQGNSAPDKSGLPSDRFSAERTGGSVSTLTIQRTQQEDSAVYLCASSWGGVGETQYFGPGTRLLVL.

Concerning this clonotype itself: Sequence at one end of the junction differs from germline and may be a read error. CDR3 in DNA: TGCAGTGCTGTGAGGGGGGGGGGCAGTAGGGCCAACGTCCCGACTTTC. Its protein is CSAVRGGGSRANVPTF. This chain uses TRBV20-1 with TRBJ2-6, with D possibly matching TRBD2 (7 bases). CDR3 length equals 16 residues. Germline V gives CDR1 DFQATT, CDR2 SNEGSKA (reference sequence).

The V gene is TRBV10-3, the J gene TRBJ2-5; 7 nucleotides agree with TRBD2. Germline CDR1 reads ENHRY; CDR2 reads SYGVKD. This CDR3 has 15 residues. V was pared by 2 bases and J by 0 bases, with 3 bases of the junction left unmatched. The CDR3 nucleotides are TGTGCCATCAGTGAGGGGGGGGTCTACCAAGAGACCCAGTACTTC. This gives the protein CAISEGGVYQETQYF.

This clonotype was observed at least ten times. The CDR3 is CSVEDPISGANVLTF. The DNA for the CDR3 is TGCAGCGTTGAAGATCCAATCTCTGGGGCCAACGTCCTGACTTTC. V gene TRBV29-1 combines with J gene TRBJ2-6, with D unresolved. The CDR3 is made up of 15 amino acids. CDR1 and CDR2 (germline): SQVTM, ANQGSEA. V was cut by 0 bases and J by 0 bases, with 6 bases left in between.

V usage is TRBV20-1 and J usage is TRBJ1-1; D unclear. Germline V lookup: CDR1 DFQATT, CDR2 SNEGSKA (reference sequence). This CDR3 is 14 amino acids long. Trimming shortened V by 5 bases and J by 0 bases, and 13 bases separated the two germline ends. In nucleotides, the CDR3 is TGCAGTGCTGCCGGACCTTACATGAACACTGAAGCTTTCTTT. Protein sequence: CSAAGPYMNTEAFF.

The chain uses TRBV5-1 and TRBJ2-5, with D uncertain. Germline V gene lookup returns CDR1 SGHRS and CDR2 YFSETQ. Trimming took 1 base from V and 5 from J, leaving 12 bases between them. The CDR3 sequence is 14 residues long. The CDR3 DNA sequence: TGCGCCAGCAGCTTGTTTCCCCAGACCGAGACCCAGTACTTC. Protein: CASSLFPQTETQYF.

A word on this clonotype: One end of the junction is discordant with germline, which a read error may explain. The CDR3 DNA follows: TGTGCCATCAGTGAGTTGAAGGCCTCCACTGGCGGGGAGTTGTTTTTT. It translates to CAISELKASTGGELFF. The rearrangement links TRBV10-3 to TRBJ2-2; possible D gene TRBD2, 6 bases. Germline CDR1 is ENHRY and CDR2 is SYGVKD. The CDR3 contains 16 residues.

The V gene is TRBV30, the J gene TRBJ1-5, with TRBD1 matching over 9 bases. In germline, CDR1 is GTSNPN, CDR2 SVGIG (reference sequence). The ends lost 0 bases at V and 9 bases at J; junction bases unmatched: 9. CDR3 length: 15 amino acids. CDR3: CAWSVGQGFDRPQHF. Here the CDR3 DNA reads TGTGCCTGGAGTGTGGGACAGGGTTTCGATCGGCCCCAGCATTTT. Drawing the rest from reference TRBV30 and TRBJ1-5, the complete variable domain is SQTIHQWPATLVQPVGSPLSLECTVEGTSNPNLYWYRQAAGRGLQLLFYSVGIGQISSEVPQNLSASRPQDRQFILSSKKLLLSDSGFYLCAWSVGQGFDRPQHFGDGTRLSIL.

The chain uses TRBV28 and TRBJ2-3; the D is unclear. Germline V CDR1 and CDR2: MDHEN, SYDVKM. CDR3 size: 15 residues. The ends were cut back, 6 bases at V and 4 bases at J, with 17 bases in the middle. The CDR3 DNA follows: TGTGCCAGCAGATCAACGACACTCACGTCAGATACGCAGTATTTT. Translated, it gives CASRSTTLTSDTQYF.

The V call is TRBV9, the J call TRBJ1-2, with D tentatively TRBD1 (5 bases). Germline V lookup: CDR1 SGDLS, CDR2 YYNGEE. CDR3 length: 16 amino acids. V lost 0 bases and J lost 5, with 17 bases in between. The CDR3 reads CASSVGPDSIPYGYTF. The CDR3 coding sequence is TGTGCCAGCAGCGTAGGCCCCGACAGCATACCGTATGGCTACACCTTC.

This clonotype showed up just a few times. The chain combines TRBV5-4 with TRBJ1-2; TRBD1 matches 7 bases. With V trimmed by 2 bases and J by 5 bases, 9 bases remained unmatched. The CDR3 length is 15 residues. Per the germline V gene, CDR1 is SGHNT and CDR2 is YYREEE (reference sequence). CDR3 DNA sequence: TGTGCCAGCAGCTTTCGGACAGGCGGGGAGTATGGCTACACCTTC. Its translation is CASSFRTGGEYGYTF.

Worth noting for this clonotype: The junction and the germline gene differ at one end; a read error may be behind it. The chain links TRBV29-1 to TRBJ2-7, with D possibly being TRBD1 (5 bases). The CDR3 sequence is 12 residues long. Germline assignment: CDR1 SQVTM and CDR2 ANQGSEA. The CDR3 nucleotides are TGCAGCGTTGAAACAGGAACCTACGGGCAGTACTTC. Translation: CSVETGTYGQYF.

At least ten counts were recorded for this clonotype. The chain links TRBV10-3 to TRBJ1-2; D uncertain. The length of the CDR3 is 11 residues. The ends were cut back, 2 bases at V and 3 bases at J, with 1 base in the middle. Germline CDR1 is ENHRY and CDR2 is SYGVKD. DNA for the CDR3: TGTGCCATCAGTGAGCACTATGGCTACACCTTC. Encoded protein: CAISEHYGYTF.